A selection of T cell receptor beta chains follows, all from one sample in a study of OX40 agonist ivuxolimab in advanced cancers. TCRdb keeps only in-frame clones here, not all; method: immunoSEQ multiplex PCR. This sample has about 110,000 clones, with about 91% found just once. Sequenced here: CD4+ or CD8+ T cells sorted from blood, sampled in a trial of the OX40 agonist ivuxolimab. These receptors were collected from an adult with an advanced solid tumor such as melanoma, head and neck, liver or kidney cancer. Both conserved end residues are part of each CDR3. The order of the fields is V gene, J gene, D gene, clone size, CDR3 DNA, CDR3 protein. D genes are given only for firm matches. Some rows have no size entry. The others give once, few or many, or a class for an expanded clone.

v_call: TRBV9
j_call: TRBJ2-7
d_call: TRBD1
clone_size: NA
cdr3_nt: TGTGCCAGCAGCGTAGATCCGGGACAGGGGATCCACGAGCAGTACTTC
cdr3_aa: CASSVDPGQGIHEQYF

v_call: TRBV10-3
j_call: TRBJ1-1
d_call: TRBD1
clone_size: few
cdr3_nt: TGTGCCATCAGTAGGACAGGGAGGAGCACTGAAGCTTTCTTT
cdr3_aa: CAISRTGRSTEAFF

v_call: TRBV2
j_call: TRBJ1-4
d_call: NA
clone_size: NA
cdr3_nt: TGTGCCAGCAGTGAGGCCCTGGTGACGGAAAAACTGTTTTTT
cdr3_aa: CASSEALVTEKLFF

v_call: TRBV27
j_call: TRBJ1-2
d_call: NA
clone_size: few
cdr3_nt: TGTGCCAGCACCATGGACTATGGCTACACCTTC
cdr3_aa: CASTMDYGYTF

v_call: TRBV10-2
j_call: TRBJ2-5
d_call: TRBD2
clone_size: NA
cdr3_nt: TGCGCCAGCAAGCTGAGCGGGAGGGCCACTGTGACCCAGTACTTC
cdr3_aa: CASKLSGRATVTQYF

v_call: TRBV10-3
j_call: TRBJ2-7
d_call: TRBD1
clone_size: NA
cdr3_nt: TGTGCCATCAGTGAGCCGGGACAGGGAAAAGATTACGAGCAGTACTTC
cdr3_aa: CAISEPGQGKDYEQYF

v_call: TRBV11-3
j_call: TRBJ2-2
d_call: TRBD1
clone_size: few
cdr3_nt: TGTGCCAGCAGCCGGACAGGGGTTATCACCGGGGAGCTGTTTTTT
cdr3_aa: CASSRTGVITGELFF

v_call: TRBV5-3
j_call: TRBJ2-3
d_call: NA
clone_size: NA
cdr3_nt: TGTGCCAGAAGCACAGATACGCAGTATTTT
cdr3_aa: CARSTDTQYF

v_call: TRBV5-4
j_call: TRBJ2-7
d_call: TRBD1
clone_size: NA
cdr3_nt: TGTGCCAGCAGCTCACCGGGACAGGGAGGATACGAGCAGTACTTC
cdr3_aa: CASSSPGQGGYEQYF

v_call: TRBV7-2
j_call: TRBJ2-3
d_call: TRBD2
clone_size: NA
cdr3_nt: TGTGCCAGCAGCTCCACGACTAGCGGGAGTCCTACAGATACGCAGTATTTT
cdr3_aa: CASSSTTSGSPTDTQYF